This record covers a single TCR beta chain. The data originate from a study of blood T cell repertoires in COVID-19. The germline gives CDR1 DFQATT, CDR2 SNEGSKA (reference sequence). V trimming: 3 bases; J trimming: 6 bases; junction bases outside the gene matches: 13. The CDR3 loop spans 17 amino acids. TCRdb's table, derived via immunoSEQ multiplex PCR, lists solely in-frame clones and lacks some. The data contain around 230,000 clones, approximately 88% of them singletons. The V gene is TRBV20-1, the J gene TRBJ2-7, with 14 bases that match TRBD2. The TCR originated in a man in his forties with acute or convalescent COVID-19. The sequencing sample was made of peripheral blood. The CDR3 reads CSASTPGTSGRIGEQYF. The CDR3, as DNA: TGCAGTGCTAGTACCCCCGGGACTAGCGGGAGAATAGGCGAGCAGTACTTC.